Here is one T cell receptor beta chain with its context. The target antigen is unknown. Sequenced by immunoSEQ multiplex PCR; TCRdb stores in-frame clones only, minus some. The sample holds tens of thousands of clones, 72% seen once. V was clipped by 3 bases and J by 1 base, with 9 bases between them. The germline V gene has CDR1 MNHEY and CDR2 SMNVEV (reference sequence). This CDR3 has 14 amino acids. This sample is drawn from a study of STAT5B mutations in CD4+ large granular lymphocyte leukemia. Study in general: The CDR3 'QG' motif was associated with a particular HLA allele among healthy donors.

Study-wide results and caveats: 8/27 top patient clones versus 2/35 control clones were TRBV06-family. About 25% of private leukemic clonotypes occurred rarely in other patients' non-leukemic repertoires.

Healthy controls were blood donor buffy coats. Sequencing was performed on CD4+ T cells from blood buffy coats. The receptor was isolated from a human donor in good health. The chain recombines TRBV27 with TRBJ2-5; no reliable D call. CDR3 sequence reads: CASSFIQTQETQYF. The CDR3 DNA reads as TGTGCCAGCAGTTTTATACAGACCCAAGAGACCCAGTACTTC.